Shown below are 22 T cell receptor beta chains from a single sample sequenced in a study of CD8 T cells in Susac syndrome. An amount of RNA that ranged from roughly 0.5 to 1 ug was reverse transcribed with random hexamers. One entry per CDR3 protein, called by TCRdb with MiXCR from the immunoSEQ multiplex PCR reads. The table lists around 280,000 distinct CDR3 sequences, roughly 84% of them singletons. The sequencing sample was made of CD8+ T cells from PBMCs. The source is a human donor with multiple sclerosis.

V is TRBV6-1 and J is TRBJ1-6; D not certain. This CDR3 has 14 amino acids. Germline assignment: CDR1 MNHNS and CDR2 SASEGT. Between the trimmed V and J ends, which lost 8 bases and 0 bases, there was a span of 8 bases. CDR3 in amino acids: CASWWSSYNSPLHF. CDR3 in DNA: TGTGCCAGCTGGTGGAGCTCCTATAATTCACCCCTCCACTTT.

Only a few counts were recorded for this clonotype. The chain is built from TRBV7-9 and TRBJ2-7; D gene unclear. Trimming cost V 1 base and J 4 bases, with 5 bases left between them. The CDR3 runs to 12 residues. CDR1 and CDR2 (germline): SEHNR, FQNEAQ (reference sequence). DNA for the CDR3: TGTGCCAGCAGCTTAGATCTTTACGAGCAGTACTTC. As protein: CASSLDLYEQYF.

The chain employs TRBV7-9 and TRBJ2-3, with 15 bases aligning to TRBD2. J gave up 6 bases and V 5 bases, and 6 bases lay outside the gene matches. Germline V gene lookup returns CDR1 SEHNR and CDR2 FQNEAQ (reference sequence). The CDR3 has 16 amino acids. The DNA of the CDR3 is TGTGCCAGCAGCGCCCGGACTAGCGGGAGGGCGGATACGCAGTATTTT. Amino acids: CASSARTSGRADTQYF.

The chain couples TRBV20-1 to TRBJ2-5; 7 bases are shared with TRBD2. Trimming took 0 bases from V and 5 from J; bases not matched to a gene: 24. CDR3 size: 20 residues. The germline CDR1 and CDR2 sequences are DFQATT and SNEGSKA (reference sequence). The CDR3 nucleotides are TGCAGTGCTAGAGATCAGATTCAACGGGAGGAGTACCTGACGTGGGAGACCCAGTACTTC. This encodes CSARDQIQREEYLTWETQYF.

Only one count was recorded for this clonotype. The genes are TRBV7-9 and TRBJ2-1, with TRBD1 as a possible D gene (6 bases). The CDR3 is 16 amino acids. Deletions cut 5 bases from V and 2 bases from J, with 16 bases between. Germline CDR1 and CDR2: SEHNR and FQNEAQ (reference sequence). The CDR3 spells CASSQKDRKTYNEQFF. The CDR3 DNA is TGTGCCAGCAGCCAAAAAGACAGGAAAACCTACAATGAGCAGTTCTTC.

This chain's CDR3 is CASSLGSDLDGYTF. CDR3 bases: TGTGCCAGCAGCTTAGGCAGCGACTTGGATGGCTACACCTTC. The genes are TRBV7-9 and TRBJ1-2; D not certain. Trimming took off 1 base at V and 6 bases at J, with 12 bases between the two ends. From germline, CDR1 is SEHNR and CDR2 FQNEAQ (reference sequence). This CDR3 has 14 residues.

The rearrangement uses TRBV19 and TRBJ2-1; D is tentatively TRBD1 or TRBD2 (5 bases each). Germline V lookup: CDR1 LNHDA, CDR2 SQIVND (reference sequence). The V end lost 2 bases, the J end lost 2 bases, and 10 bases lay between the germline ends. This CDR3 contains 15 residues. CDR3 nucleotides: TGTGCCAGTAGTATACCCCGGGACGCCTACAATGAGCAGTTCTTC. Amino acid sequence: CASSIPRDAYNEQFF.

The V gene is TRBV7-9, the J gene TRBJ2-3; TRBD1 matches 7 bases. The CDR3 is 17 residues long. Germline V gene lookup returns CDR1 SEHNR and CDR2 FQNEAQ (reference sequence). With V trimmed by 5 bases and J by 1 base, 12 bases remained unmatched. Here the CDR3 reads CASSLGKNRGGTDTQYF. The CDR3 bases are TGTGCCAGCAGCCTAGGAAAAAACAGGGGTGGCACAGATACGCAGTATTTT.

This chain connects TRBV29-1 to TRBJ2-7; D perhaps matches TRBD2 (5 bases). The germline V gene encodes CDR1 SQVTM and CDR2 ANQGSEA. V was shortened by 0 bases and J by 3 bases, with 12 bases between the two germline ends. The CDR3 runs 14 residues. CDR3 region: CSVEEGGPLYEQYF. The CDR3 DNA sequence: TGCAGCGTTGAAGAGGGCGGGCCCCTCTACGAGCAGTACTTC.

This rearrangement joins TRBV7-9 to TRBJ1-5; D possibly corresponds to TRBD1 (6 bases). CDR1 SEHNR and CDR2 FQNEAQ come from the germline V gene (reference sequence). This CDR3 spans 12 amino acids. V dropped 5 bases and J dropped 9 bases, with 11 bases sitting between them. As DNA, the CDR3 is TGTGCCAGCAGCCTACAGGGAAGGCCCCAGCATTTT. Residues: CASSLQGRPQHF.

The CDR3 sequence is CASSYYQGAQGYTF. The CDR3, as DNA: TGTGCCAGCAGTTACTACCAGGGGGCGCAGGGCTACACCTTC. The rearrangement uses TRBV6-2 or TRBV6-3 and TRBJ1-2, with 8 nucleotides matching TRBD1. The germline V gene has CDR1 MNHEY and CDR2 SVGEGT. J was trimmed by 8 bases and V by 1 base; bases with no gene match: 6. The CDR3 is 14 residues long.

The DNA for the CDR3 is TGTGCCAGCAGTTTAGGACACGGGGGTGAAGCTTTCTTT. Translation gives CASSLGHGGEAFF. The genes are TRBV27 and TRBJ1-1; D perhaps matches TRBD1 (5 bases). There are 13 residues in the CDR3. V shed 2 bases and J shed 7 bases, with 11 bases lying between them. The V gene's germline CDR1 is MNHEY and CDR2 SMNVEV (reference sequence).

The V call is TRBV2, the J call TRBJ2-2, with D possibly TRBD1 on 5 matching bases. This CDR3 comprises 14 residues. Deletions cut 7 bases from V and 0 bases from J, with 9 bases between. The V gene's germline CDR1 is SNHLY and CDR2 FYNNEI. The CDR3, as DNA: TGTGCCAGCACGGACAAGCCGAACACCGGGGAGCTGTTTTTT. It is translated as CASTDKPNTGELFF.

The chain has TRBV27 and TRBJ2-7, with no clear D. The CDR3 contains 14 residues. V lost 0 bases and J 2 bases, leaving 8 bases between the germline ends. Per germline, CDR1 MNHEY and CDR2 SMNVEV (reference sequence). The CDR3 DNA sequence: TGTGCCAGCAGTTTATCGAGTCCCCCCTACGAGCAGTACTTC. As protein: CASSLSSPPYEQYF.

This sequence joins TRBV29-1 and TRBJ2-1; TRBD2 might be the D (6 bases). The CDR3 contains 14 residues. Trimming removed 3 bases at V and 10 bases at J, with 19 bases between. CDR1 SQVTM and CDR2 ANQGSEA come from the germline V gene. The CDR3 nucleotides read TGCAGCGTTGAGGACTACCGGCGGGCCAACGAGCAGTTCTTC. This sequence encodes CSVEDYRRANEQFF.

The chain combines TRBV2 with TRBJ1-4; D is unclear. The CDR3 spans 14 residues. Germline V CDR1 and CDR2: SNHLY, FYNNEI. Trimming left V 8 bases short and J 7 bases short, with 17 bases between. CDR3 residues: CASQYATAPEKLFF. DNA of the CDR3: TGTGCCAGCCAATATGCCACAGCCCCTGAAAAACTGTTTTTT.

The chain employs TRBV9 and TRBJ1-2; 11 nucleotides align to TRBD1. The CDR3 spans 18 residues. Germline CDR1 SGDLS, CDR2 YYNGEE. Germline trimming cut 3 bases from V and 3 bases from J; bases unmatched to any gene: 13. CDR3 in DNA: TGTGCCAGCAGCGGTCGGGGGACAGGGGGACTTCGGGACTATGGCTACACCTTC. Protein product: CASSGRGTGGLRDYGYTF.

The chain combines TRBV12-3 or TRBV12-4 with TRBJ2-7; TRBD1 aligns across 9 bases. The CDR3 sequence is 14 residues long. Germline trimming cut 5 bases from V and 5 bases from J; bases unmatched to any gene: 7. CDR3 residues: CASSVNRGLDEQYF. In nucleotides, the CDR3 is TGTGCCAGCAGTGTTAACAGGGGGCTAGACGAGCAGTACTTC.

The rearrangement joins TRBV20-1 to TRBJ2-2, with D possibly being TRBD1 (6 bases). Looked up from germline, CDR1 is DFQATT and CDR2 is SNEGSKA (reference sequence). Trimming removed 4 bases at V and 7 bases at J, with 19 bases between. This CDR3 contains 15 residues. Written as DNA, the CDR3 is TGCAGTGCTAAAACCTTCCTGGACAGCCGCGGGGAGCTGTTTTTT. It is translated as CSAKTFLDSRGELFF.

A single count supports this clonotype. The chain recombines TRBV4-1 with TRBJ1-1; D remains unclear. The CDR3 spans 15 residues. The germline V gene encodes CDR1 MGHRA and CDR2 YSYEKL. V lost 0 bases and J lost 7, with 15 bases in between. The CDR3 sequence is CASSQDGRGRLEAFF. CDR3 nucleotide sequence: TGCGCCAGCAGCCAAGATGGGCGTGGGCGGCTTGAAGCTTTCTTT.

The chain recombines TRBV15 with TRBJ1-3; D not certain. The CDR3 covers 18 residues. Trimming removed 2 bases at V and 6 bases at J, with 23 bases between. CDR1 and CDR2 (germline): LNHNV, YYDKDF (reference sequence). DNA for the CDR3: TGTGCCACCAGCAGAAACAAGGAGCCAGCCCTCCCTGAAAACACCATATATTTT. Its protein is CATSRNKEPALPENTIYF.

DNA for the CDR3: TGCGCCAGCAGCCAAGCCGGGACTCCCAGCGGGCAGTACTTC. Protein product: CASSQAGTPSGQYF. The chain is built from TRBV4-1 and TRBJ2-7; a weak D match, TRBD2 (6 bases). Trimming removed 1 base at V and 9 bases at J, with 16 bases between. CDR1 MGHRA and CDR2 YSYEKL come from the germline V gene. This CDR3 region has 14 residues.